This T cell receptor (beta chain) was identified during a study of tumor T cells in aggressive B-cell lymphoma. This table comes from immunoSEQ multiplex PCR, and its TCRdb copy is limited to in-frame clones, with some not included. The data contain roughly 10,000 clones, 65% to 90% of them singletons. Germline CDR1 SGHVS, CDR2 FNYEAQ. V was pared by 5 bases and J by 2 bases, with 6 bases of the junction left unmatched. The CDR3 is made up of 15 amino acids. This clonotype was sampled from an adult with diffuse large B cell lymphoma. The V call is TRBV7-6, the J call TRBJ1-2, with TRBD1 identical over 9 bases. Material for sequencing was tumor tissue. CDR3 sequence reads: CASSPGQGANYGYTF. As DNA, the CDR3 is TGTGCCAGCAGCCCGGGACAGGGAGCGAACTATGGCTACACCTTC.